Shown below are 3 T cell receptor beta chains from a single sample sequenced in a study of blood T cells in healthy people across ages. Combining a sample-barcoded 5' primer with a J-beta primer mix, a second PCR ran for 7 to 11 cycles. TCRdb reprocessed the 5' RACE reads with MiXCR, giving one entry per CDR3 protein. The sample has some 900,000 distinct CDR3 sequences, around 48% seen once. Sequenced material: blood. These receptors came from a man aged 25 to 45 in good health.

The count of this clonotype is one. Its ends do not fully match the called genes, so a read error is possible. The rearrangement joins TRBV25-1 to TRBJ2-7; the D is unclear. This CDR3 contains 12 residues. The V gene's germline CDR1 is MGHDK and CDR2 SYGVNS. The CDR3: CANSAAYNEQYF. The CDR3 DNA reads TGTGCCAACAGTGCCGCATACAATGAGCAGTACTTC.

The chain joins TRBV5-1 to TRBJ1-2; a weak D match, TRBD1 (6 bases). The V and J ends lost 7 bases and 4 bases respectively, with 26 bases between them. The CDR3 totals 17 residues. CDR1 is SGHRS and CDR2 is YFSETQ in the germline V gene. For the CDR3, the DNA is TGCGCCAGCCAACAGGGAGAGCGGCTTCAGACCCCCTATGGCTACACCTTC. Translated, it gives CASQQGERLQTPYGYTF.

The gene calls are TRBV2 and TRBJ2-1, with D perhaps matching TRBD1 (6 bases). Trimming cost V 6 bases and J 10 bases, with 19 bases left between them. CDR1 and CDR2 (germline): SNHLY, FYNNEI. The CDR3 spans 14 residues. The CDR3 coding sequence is TGTGCCAGCAGCCAGCTCGCAGGGGTAGTGGAGCAGTTCTTC. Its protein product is CASSQLAGVVEQFF.